The 9 T cell receptor beta chains in this list originate from one sample, sequenced in a study of regulatory T cells in long-lasting Graves disease. Time point denoted: newly diagnosed GD, antithyroid drugs for less than 3 months. The TCR library was made from RNA that had been extracted from PBMCs in TRIzol. Arm-PCR of CDR3 regions and iRepertoire HTBI primers were the basis on which TCR beta libraries were built. TCRdb itself ran the multiplex PCR reads through MiXCR, one entry per CDR3 protein. The sample carries 520,000 or so distinct CDR3 sequences, around 11% recorded once. These data also formed part of another study, on T cells in Graves' hyperthyroidism and ophthalmopathy.

Here the sequenced sample was peripheral blood mononuclear cells (PBMCs), taken at new diagnosis, from a patient treated with antithyroid drugs. Every receptor here comes from a woman in her twenties or thirties with Graves disease.

The table lists this clonotype with a few counts. One base away lies a much larger clone, so this may be a sequencing read error. This chain uses TRBV18 with TRBJ1-4, with 7 bases aligning to TRBD1. The CDR3 has 13 amino acids. Germline V gene data show CDR1 as KGHSH and CDR2 as LQKENI. CDR3 sequence: CASSQGANERLFF. In nucleotides, the CDR3 is TGTGCCAGCTCACAGGGGGCGAATGAAAGACTGTTTTTT.

This clonotype has at least ten counts. The chain joins TRBV20-1 to TRBJ2-7; 7 bases align to TRBD1. V shed 6 bases and J 0 bases; nucleotides not matched to a gene: 2. Germline values: CDR1 DFQATT, CDR2 SNEGSKA (reference sequence). The CDR3 is made up of 12 amino acids. Here the CDR3 reads CSAQGPSYEQYF. As DNA, the CDR3 is TGCAGTGCACAGGGGCCCTCCTACGAGCAGTACTTC.

This clonotype was detected ten times or more. This chain connects TRBV4-1 to TRBJ1-1; 9 bases fit TRBD1. Germline V gene sequence: CDR1 MGHRA, CDR2 YSYEKL. J gave up 11 bases and V 3 bases, and 7 bases lay outside the gene matches. The CDR3 is 13 residues long. DNA of the CDR3: TGCGCCAGCAGCCATGCCGGGACAGGGTTGGCTTTCTTT. It codes for CASSHAGTGLAFF.

The chain carries TRBV4-3 and TRBJ2-3, with 8 bases lining up with TRBD2. Germline values: CDR1 LGHNA, CDR2 YSLEER. Trimming took 4 bases from V and 2 from J; bases not matched to a gene: 5. This CDR3 has 15 amino acids. The CDR3 region has the DNA TGCGCCAGCAGCCGGGAACTAGCGGTCACAGATACGCAGTATTTT. Its translation: CASSRELAVTDTQYF.

This clonotype was recorded many times. The chain is built from TRBV7-9 and TRBJ1-2; 10 nucleotides align to TRBD1. V was pared by 8 bases and J by 1 base, with 10 bases of the junction left unmatched. CDR3 length: 16 amino acids. The germline V gene encodes CDR1 SEHNR and CDR2 FQNEAQ (reference sequence). The chain's CDR3 is CASSRGQGGDNYGYTF. In DNA form, the CDR3 reads TGTGCCAGCTCCAGAGGACAGGGGGGAGATAACTATGGCTACACCTTC.

The V and J genes are TRBV6-4 and TRBJ2-7, with 7 nucleotides matching TRBD2. CDR3 length: 14 amino acids. V gave up 6 bases and J gave up 4 bases; unmatched junction bases: 9. In germline, CDR1 is MRHNA, CDR2 SNTAGT. The CDR3 here is CASSPMGEGYEQYF. The CDR3, as DNA: TGTGCCAGCAGCCCGATGGGGGAGGGGTACGAGCAGTACTTC.

This clonotype was seen many times. The chain has TRBV28 and TRBJ2-7; the D gene is possibly TRBD2 (5 bases). V gave up 6 bases and J gave up 2 bases, with 17 bases separating them. The CDR3 loop spans 15 amino acids. Germline lookup yields CDR1 MDHEN and CDR2 SYDVKM. CDR3 sequence (DNA): TGTGCCAGCAGCCGCTTTACTAGAAGGGCCTACGAGCAGTACTTC. Translating it yields CASSRFTRRAYEQYF.

This clonotype was seen repeatedly, ten times or more. The chain employs TRBV2 and TRBJ2-1; D is unclear. The CDR3 length is 15 residues. Germline-derived CDR1 and CDR2 are SNHLY and FYNNEI. Trimming left V 1 base short and J 8 bases short, with 15 bases between. The CDR3 loop is CASSEGRATRDEQFF. Written as DNA, the CDR3 is TGTGCCAGCAGTGAAGGCCGGGCAACCAGAGATGAGCAGTTCTTC.

Ten or more counts support this clonotype. The V call is TRBV28, the J call TRBJ2-5; TRBD1 matches at 7 bases. Germline lookup yields CDR1 MDHEN and CDR2 SYDVKM. This CDR3 contains 16 residues. The V segment lost 3 bases and the J segment 1 base; nucleotides outside the gene matches: 8. The CDR3 spells CASSFPGQTPQETQYF. In nucleotides, the CDR3 is TGTGCCAGCAGTTTCCCGGGACAGACACCCCAAGAGACCCAGTACTTC.